Listed here are 18 T cell receptor beta chains from one sample, sequenced in a study of blood T cell repertoires in COVID-19 (dated by TCRdb to 2018 to 2020). Library generation was performed with the immunoSEQ multiplex PCR assay. The table comes from immuneACCESS by way of TCRdb, which keeps in-frame sequences with V and J called. Part of the clones is missing from these tables; in studies checked, under half for an unresolved V gene and the rest for unknown reasons. This sample is represented by 200,000 to 250,000 clones; around 90% of them were singletons. Under 7% of the sample comes from the top ten. The specimen sequenced was peripheral blood. The receptors stem from a man in his sixties who had recovered from COVID-19.

The chain recombines TRBV6-5 with TRBJ2-2, with a weak D call TRBD1 (5 bases). Germline assignment: CDR1 MNHEY and CDR2 SVGAGI. The V end lost 5 bases, the J end lost 2 bases, and 12 bases lay between the germline ends. The CDR3 contains 15 residues. As DNA, the CDR3 is TGTGCCAGCAGTCACCGACAGTCAAACACCGGGGAGCTGTTTTTT. Its translation is CASSHRQSNTGELFF.

The chain links TRBV18 to TRBJ2-3; D gene ambiguous. CDR1 is KGHSH, CDR2 LQKENI, per germline. This CDR3 has 13 residues. Trimming removed 0 bases at V and 3 bases at J, with 4 bases between. As DNA, the CDR3 is TGTGCCAGCTCACCACCCGTGACAGATACGCAGTATTTT. Residues: CASSPPVTDTQYF.

The chain uses TRBV19 and TRBJ2-1, with D maybe TRBD1 (6 bases). There are 15 residues in the CDR3. V lost 3 bases and J 8 bases, leaving 17 bases between the germline ends. CDR1 is LNHDA, CDR2 SQIVND, per germline (reference sequence). This CDR3 is CASSMASQGRDEQFF. The CDR3 coding sequence is TGTGCCAGTAGTATGGCCTCACAGGGACGGGATGAGCAGTTCTTC.

This clone was seen just once. V usage is TRBV10-3 and J usage is TRBJ2-5; 10 bases match TRBD1. The V and J ends lost 5 bases and 3 bases, in that order; junction bases with no gene match: 15. Germline V CDR1 and CDR2: ENHRY, SYGVKD. The CDR3 length is 18 residues. CDR3 nucleotide sequence: TGTGCCATCAGTCACCAGCGGCCCGGGACAGGGGTTAAAGAGACCCAGTACTTC. Its translation is CAISHQRPGTGVKETQYF.

V gene TRBV6-5 combines with J gene TRBJ2-1; a possible D gene is TRBD1 (6 bases). Germline V CDR1 and CDR2: MNHEY, SVGAGI. Deletions cut 8 bases from V and 0 bases from J, with 14 bases between. The CDR3 has 15 residues. This CDR3 reads CASWGRQVSYNEQFF. In DNA form, the CDR3 reads TGTGCCAGCTGGGGGAGACAGGTCTCCTACAATGAGCAGTTCTTC.

The table lists this clone with a count of one. The rearrangement links TRBV20-1 to TRBJ1-1; 8 bases map to TRBD1. CDR3 length: 11 residues. Germline V lookup: CDR1 DFQATT, CDR2 SNEGSKA (reference sequence). The CDR3 loop reads CSGGRGQSAFF. For the CDR3, the DNA is TGCAGCGGAGGCAGGGGGCAATCAGCTTTCTTT.

This chain connects TRBV18 to TRBJ2-7; a weak D match, TRBD1 (6 bases). Germline V gene lookup returns CDR1 KGHSH and CDR2 LQKENI. The CDR3 extends over 13 amino acids. V was pared by 1 base and J by 5 bases, with 9 bases between. The CDR3 loop is CASSPLSGDEQYF. CDR3 sequence (DNA): TGTGCCAGCTCACCACTCTCAGGGGACGAGCAGTACTTC.

This sequence joins TRBV7-9 and TRBJ2-1, with 9 nucleotides matching TRBD2. The germline V gene encodes CDR1 SEHNR and CDR2 FQNEAQ (reference sequence). This CDR3 has 15 residues. V lost 5 bases, J lost 10 bases, and 12 bases stayed unmatched. The CDR3 loop is CASSLSGGFPGEQFF. In DNA, the CDR3 is TGTGCCAGCAGCCTTAGCGGGGGATTTCCCGGAGAGCAGTTCTTC.

This sequence joins TRBV10-2 and TRBJ2-3, with a possible D match to TRBD1 (6 bases). V was shortened by 2 bases and J by 0 bases, with 12 bases between the two germline ends. CDR3 length: 16 residues. The V gene's germline CDR1 is WSHSY and CDR2 SAAADI. The CDR3 nucleotides read TGCGCCAGCAGTGAGATTAGGACAGCTAGCACAGATACGCAGTATTTT. It codes for CASSEIRTASTDTQYF.

The rearrangement joins TRBV5-1 to TRBJ2-3, with D uncertain. With 4 bases removed from V and 0 bases from J, the gap between germline ends came to 12 bases. The CDR3 length is 15 residues. The V gene's germline CDR1 is SGHRS and CDR2 YFSETQ. CDR3 residues: CASSHKSPSTDTQYF. As DNA, the CDR3 is TGCGCCAGCAGCCATAAAAGCCCCAGCACAGATACGCAGTATTTT.

V usage is TRBV6-5 and J usage is TRBJ2-3; possibly TRBD1 for D (6 bases). Trimming took 7 bases from V and 2 from J, leaving 16 bases between them. The CDR3 is made up of 15 amino acids. Per germline, CDR1 MNHEY and CDR2 SVGAGI. The CDR3 protein is CASTLEGQPTDTQYF. For the CDR3, the DNA is TGTGCCAGCACCCTTGAGGGACAACCCACAGATACGCAGTATTTT.

The chain has TRBV2 and TRBJ1-4, with TRBD1 matching 8 bases. The V gene end was trimmed by 5 bases and the J gene end by 1 base; junction bases not matched to a gene: 3. The CDR3 is 15 amino acids. Germline V gene lookup returns CDR1 SNHLY and CDR2 FYNNEI. CDR3 sequence (DNA): TGTGCCAGCAGTCCTACAGGGGGAACTAATGAAAAACTGTTTTTT. Its translation: CASSPTGGTNEKLFF. The full variable domain, in which reference TRBV2 and TRBJ1-4 provide the parts outside the CDR3, is EPEVTQTPSHQVTQMGQEVILRCVPISNHLYFYWYRQILGQKVEFLVSFYNNEISEKSEIFDDQFSVERPDGSNFTLKIRSTKLEDSAMYFCASSPTGGTNEKLFFGSGTQLSVL.

This CDR3 reads CSVGQGGSGNTIYF. CDR3 coding DNA: TGCAGCGTTGGTCAGGGGGGAAGCGGAAACACCATATATTTT. This rearrangement joins TRBV29-1 to TRBJ1-3, with TRBD1 matching over 7 bases. Germline loops: CDR1 SQVTM, CDR2 ANQGSEA. Losses at the gene ends were 4 bases for V and 4 bases for J; bases not matched to a gene: 7. The CDR3 sequence is 14 residues long.

This clone was seen once. The rearrangement joins TRBV7-9 to TRBJ2-7, with D possibly matching TRBD2 (5 bases). CDR1 SEHNR and CDR2 FQNEAQ come from the germline V gene (reference sequence). The CDR3 totals 18 residues. The V end lost 5 bases, the J end lost 2 bases, and 25 bases lay between the germline ends. CDR3 nucleotides: TGTGCCAGCAGCCCGATGGGATCTGGGAGCTCGGCCCCCTACGAGCAGTACTTC. Translating gives CASSPMGSGSSAPYEQYF.

The J gene is TRBJ1-6, the V gene TRBV19; 8 bases agree with TRBD1. This CDR3 has 18 amino acids. Trimming at V came to 3 bases and at J to 3 bases, leaving 10 bases not matched to a gene. Germline V lookup: CDR1 LNHDA, CDR2 SQIVND (reference sequence). The CDR3 is CASSISPGQANYNSPLHF. The CDR3 nucleotides are TGTGCCAGTAGTATCTCTCCGGGACAGGCTAACTATAATTCACCCCTCCACTTT.

The chain links TRBV6-5 to TRBJ2-1; weak D call: TRBD1 (6 bases). The germline V gene encodes CDR1 MNHEY and CDR2 SVGAGI. The CDR3 length is 15 residues. The ends were cut back, 6 bases at V and 0 bases at J, with 12 bases in the middle. The CDR3 DNA is TGTGCCAGCAGCACTCAGGGGAGCTCCTACAATGAGCAGTTCTTC. It translates to CASSTQGSSYNEQFF.

The chain joins TRBV4-2 to TRBJ2-1, with a possible D match to TRBD2 (5 bases). The ends were cut back, 0 bases at V and 0 bases at J, with 9 bases in the middle. Germline CDR1 LGHNA, CDR2 YNFKEQ. The CDR3 runs 16 residues. CDR3 in amino acids: CASSQDERPSYNEQFF. Written as DNA, the CDR3 is TGTGCCAGCAGCCAAGACGAGCGGCCCTCCTACAATGAGCAGTTCTTC.

The rearrangement links TRBV20-1 to TRBJ2-7, with 7 bases aligning to TRBD1. The CDR3 contains 12 residues. V lost 3 bases, J lost 5 bases, and 4 bases stayed unmatched. CDR1 and CDR2 (germline): DFQATT, SNEGSKA (reference sequence). As DNA, the CDR3 is TGCAGTGCTAGTCCCGGACAGGACGAGCAGTACTTC. It specifies CSASPGQDEQYF.